These 10 T cell receptor beta chains were all obtained from the same sample, sequenced in a study of patients and donors after allogeneic stem cell transplantation. A single record per CDR3 protein comes from TCRdb applying MiXCR to the RT-PCR reads. This table holds more than 850,000 distinct CDR3 sequences, approximately 18% found once. Sequenced: blood, either unsorted or a sorted T cell fraction (not recorded which). Receptors were obtained from a human donor who was either an allogeneic HSCT recipient or a stem cell or donor lymphocyte infusion donor (not recorded which). It is not recorded whose cells these are; they may come from a transplant donor.

In this sample, this clonotype turned up a few times. The chain is built from TRBV28 and TRBJ2-7; no definite D call. The ends were cut back, 4 bases at V and 0 bases at J, with 10 bases in the middle. The CDR3 is 14 amino acids. Per germline, CDR1 MDHEN and CDR2 SYDVKM. This CDR3 is CASSSQVGSYEQYF. The CDR3 nucleotides are TGTGCCAGCAGTTCCCAGGTCGGCTCCTACGAGCAGTACTTC.

The chain carries TRBV12-3 or TRBV12-4 and TRBJ2-7, with TRBD2 matching over 13 bases. CDR3 length: 15 residues. With V trimmed by 6 bases and J by 5 bases, 7 bases remained unmatched. Written as DNA, the CDR3 is TGTGCCAGCAGATATGGACTAGCGGGAGCCAACGAGCAGTACTTC. Translating gives CASRYGLAGANEQYF.

The chain uses TRBV12-3 or TRBV12-4 and TRBJ2-7, with D tentatively TRBD1 (5 bases). This CDR3 spans 16 amino acids. Trimming took 5 bases from V and 1 from J, leaving 18 bases between them. The CDR3 is CASSPQGRAISYEQYF. The CDR3 nucleotides are TGTGCCAGCAGTCCCCAGGGCAGGGCGATTTCCTACGAGCAGTACTTC.

The chain combines TRBV12-3 or TRBV12-4 with TRBJ2-1; the D gene is possibly TRBD2 (5 bases). The CDR3 runs to 18 residues. Trimming took off 6 bases at V and 0 bases at J, with 21 bases between the two ends. CDR3 residues: CASSQPTGESGSYNEQFF. The CDR3 nucleotides are TGTGCCAGCAGCCAACCGACTGGGGAGTCGGGCTCCTACAATGAGCAGTTCTTC.

The rearrangement uses TRBV4-2 and TRBJ2-1, with 8 bases that match TRBD2. Trimming at V came to 1 base and at J to 1 base, leaving 6 bases not matched to a gene. This CDR3 spans 17 amino acids. The V gene's germline CDR1 is LGHNA and CDR2 YNFKEQ. CDR3: CASSQAGPGGSYNEQFF. DNA of the CDR3: TGTGCCAGCAGCCAAGCCGGACCGGGGGGGTCCTACAATGAGCAGTTCTTC.

The gene calls are TRBV12-3 or TRBV12-4 and TRBJ2-2; 8 bases fit TRBD1. CDR3 length: 14 amino acids. V lost 4 bases and J lost 8; bases outside the gene matches: 6. CDR3 coding DNA: TGTGCCAGCAGTTCCAGGACAGGGCCGGGGGAGCTGTTTTTT. Its translation: CASSSRTGPGELFF.

The V and J genes are TRBV27 and TRBJ1-5; D unclear. Germline CDR1 is MNHEY and CDR2 is SMNVEV (reference sequence). V lost 8 bases, J lost 3 bases, and 11 bases lay in between. CDR3 length: 13 amino acids. Here the CDR3 DNA reads TGTGCCAGCGGTGGGCAGATCAATCAGCCCCAGCATTTT. Translating gives CASGGQINQPQHF.

This clonotype was counted between two and nine times. The chain is built from TRBV12-3 or TRBV12-4 and TRBJ1-2; no firm D call. CDR3 length: 15 residues. Trimming stripped 5 bases from V and 2 bases from J, with 15 bases between. The DNA of the CDR3 is TGTGCCAGCAGTAGGACCGAGGGTCGGAACTATGGCTACACCTTC. Amino acids: CASSRTEGRNYGYTF.

This clonotype was recorded many times. The chain links TRBV11-2 to TRBJ2-5; D might be TRBD2 (5 bases). Germline loops: CDR1 SGHAT, CDR2 FQNNGV. The CDR3 length is 13 residues. V was shortened by 3 bases and J by 4 bases, with 9 bases between the two germline ends. This CDR3 reads CASSFGLIETQYF. Written as DNA, the CDR3 is TGTGCCAGCAGCTTCGGACTTATAGAGACCCAGTACTTC.

The V gene is TRBV20-1, the J gene TRBJ1-2; D call uncertain. The length of the CDR3 is 14 residues. V lost 0 bases and J 0 bases, leaving 8 bases between the germline ends. CDR1 and CDR2 (germline): DFQATT, SNEGSKA (reference sequence). The CDR3 loop reads CSARDVLANYGYTF. The DNA of the CDR3 is TGCAGTGCTAGAGATGTCTTAGCTAACTATGGCTACACCTTC.